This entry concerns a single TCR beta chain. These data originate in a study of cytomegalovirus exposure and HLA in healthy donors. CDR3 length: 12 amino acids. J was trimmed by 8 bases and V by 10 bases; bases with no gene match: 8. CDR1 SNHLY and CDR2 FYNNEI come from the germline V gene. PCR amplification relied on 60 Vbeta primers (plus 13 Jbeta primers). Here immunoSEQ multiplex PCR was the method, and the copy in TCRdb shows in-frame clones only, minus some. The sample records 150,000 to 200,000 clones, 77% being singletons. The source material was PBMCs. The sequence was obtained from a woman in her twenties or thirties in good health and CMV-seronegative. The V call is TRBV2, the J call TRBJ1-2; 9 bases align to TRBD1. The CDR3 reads CANGQGIGGYTF. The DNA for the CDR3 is TGTGCCAACGGACAGGGGATAGGAGGCTACACCTTC.